This T cell receptor (beta chain) was captured by sequencing in a study of regulatory T cells in long-lasting Graves disease. Looking at the study overall: Graves' patients, newly diagnosed, had taken antithyroid drugs under 3 months. Regarding the study as a whole: When disease was persistent, TRBV28, TRBJ1-2 and TRBJ2-5 were the favored segments.

Turning to this clonotype: Its antigen is currently unknown.

The time point denotes: newly diagnosed GD, antithyroid drugs for less than 3 months. PBMC RNA served as the TCR library source. Deletions cut 4 bases from V and 3 bases from J, with 16 bases between. Germline assignment: CDR1 LNHNV and CDR2 YYDKDF (reference sequence). This CDR3 is built from 16 residues. Relying on iRepertoire HTBI primers and Arm-PCR of CDR3 regions, the team built TCR beta libraries. One entry per CDR3 protein, called by TCRdb with MiXCR from the multiplex PCR reads. The table lists about 470,000 distinct CDR3 sequences, 15% of them singletons. Another study also made use of these data, one on T cells in Graves' hyperthyroidism and ophthalmopathy. That publication notes: Ophthalmopathy was identified by the model a median roughly 6.5 months ahead of onset.

This chain connects TRBV15 to TRBJ1-5; D ambiguous. The sample was peripheral blood mononuclear cells (PBMCs), taken at new diagnosis, from a patient treated with antithyroid drugs. The receptor was isolated from a woman under 40 with Graves disease. DNA for the CDR3: TGTGCCACCAGCATCCTCACCAGGCAGATCAATCAGCCCCAGCATTTT. This sequence encodes CATSILTRQINQPQHF.